Presented here are 29 T cell receptor beta chains from one specimen sequenced in a study of T cells after yellow fever vaccination. TCRdb passed the 5' RACE reads through MiXCR, listing each CDR3 protein once. The sample has some 260,000 distinct CDR3 sequences, about 5.2% seen once; the top ten hold 2.5% to 4%. Sequencing used CD4+ T cells sorted from PBMCs, obtained on the day of the yellow fever booster vaccination. The receptors here all came from a man aged 18 to 29 who received the YFV17D yellow fever vaccine.

V usage is TRBV29-1 and J usage is TRBJ2-3, with D unclear. The V gene lost 4 bases and the J gene lost 2 bases, with 4 bases spanning the gap. This CDR3 has 11 amino acids. Germline V gene lookup returns CDR1 SQVTM and CDR2 ANQGSEA. The CDR3 here is CSVGPTDTQYF. CDR3 bases: TGCAGCGTTGGACCCACAGATACGCAGTATTTT.

This clonotype was picked up a small number of times. The rearrangement links TRBV7-2 to TRBJ1-2, with D possibly matching TRBD1 (6 bases). This CDR3 comprises 16 residues. Germline V gene data show CDR1 as SGHTA and CDR2 as FQGNSA. Trimming removed 0 bases from V and 4 bases from J, with 15 bases in between. The CDR3 reads CASSLAYGTSPYGYTF. DNA of the CDR3: TGTGCCAGCAGCTTAGCATACGGGACAAGTCCCTATGGCTACACCTTC.

The chain uses TRBV12-3 or TRBV12-4 and TRBJ1-2; D gene ambiguous. Trimming took off 6 bases at V and 7 bases at J, with 21 bases between the two ends. The CDR3 is made up of 15 amino acids. The CDR3 protein is CASRDDHTRLGGYTF. For the CDR3, the DNA is TGTGCCAGCAGGGACGACCACACCCGGTTAGGTGGCTACACCTTC.

The chain links TRBV19 to TRBJ2-1, with D possibly being TRBD2 (5 bases). Germline lookup yields CDR1 LNHDA and CDR2 SQIVND (reference sequence). This CDR3 comprises 14 residues. V lost 11 bases, J lost 8 bases, and 22 bases lay in between. The CDR3 DNA is TGTGCCGCCCCCCGTAGGGAGTATGTCGATGAGCAGTTCTTC. Its protein is CAAPRREYVDEQFF.

A few counts support this clonotype. The chain couples TRBV18 to TRBJ1-1, with TRBD1 as a possible D gene (6 bases). Germline assignment: CDR1 KGHSH and CDR2 LQKENI. The length of the CDR3 is 15 residues. V lost 3 bases and J lost 7, with 18 bases in between. CDR3 nucleotides: TGTGCCAGCTCACCCCCCTGGGGGGGCTCGGGTGAAGCTTTCTTT. It specifies CASSPPWGGSGEAFF.

This clonotype showed up just a few times. This chain connects TRBV5-1 to TRBJ2-7, with TRBD2 matching over 10 bases. CDR3 size: 15 residues. Germline V gene lookup returns CDR1 SGHRS and CDR2 YFSETQ. Unmatched junction bases numbered 6, after V lost 3 bases and J lost 3 bases. CDR3 bases: TGCGCCAGCAGCTGGGGACTAGCGACGGACTACGAGCAGTACTTC. Translated, it gives CASSWGLATDYEQYF.

This clonotype appeared many times. This chain links TRBV7-2 with TRBJ1-5, with a tentative D call TRBD1 (5 bases). Germline V lookup: CDR1 SGHTA, CDR2 FQGNSA. This CDR3 comprises 15 residues. V was shortened by 3 bases and J by 6 bases, with 15 bases between the two germline ends. The CDR3 DNA follows: TGTGCCAGCAGCTTTGGGGGTACGAGGGGTCAGCCCCAGCATTTT. Translation gives CASSFGGTRGQPQHF.

The sample holds many counts of this clonotype. The chain joins TRBV15 to TRBJ1-5; TRBD1 agrees at 7 bases. Germline CDR1 and CDR2: LNHNV and YYDKDF (reference sequence). CDR3 length: 15 amino acids. The trim removed 0 bases at V and 4 bases at J, leaving 3 bases unmatched. CDR3 DNA: TGTGCCACCAGCAGAGATTCGGGACAGAATCAGCCCCAGCATTTT. Translating gives CATSRDSGQNQPQHF.

This clonotype was counted a few times. This chain links TRBV5-1 with TRBJ2-7, with 9 bases identical to TRBD1. The J segment lost 3 bases and the V segment lost 4 bases, leaving 14 bases of the junction unmatched. The CDR3 spans 17 residues. Germline V CDR1 and CDR2: SGHRS, YFSETQ. In nucleotides, the CDR3 is TGCGCCAGCAGCCTGGGCGGAGGGACAGGGATTTTCTACGAGCAGTACTTC. Amino acid sequence: CASSLGGGTGIFYEQYF.

In its sample, this clonotype was seen many times. The rearrangement uses TRBV5-1 and TRBJ2-3; 9 nucleotides line up with TRBD1. V shed 4 bases and J 2 bases; nucleotides not matched to a gene: 8. This CDR3 is 16 amino acids long. Per the germline V gene, CDR1 is SGHRS and CDR2 is YFSETQ. CDR3 in amino acids: CASSGAGTGHTDTQYF. CDR3 coding DNA: TGCGCCAGCAGCGGTGCCGGGACAGGGCACACAGATACGCAGTATTTT.

This clonotype was picked up a small number of times. The chain links TRBV20-1 to TRBJ1-2, with D maybe TRBD1 (5 bases). Germline loops: CDR1 DFQATT, CDR2 SNEGSKA (reference sequence). V lost 2 bases to trimming and J lost 7 bases, with 17 bases between them. This CDR3 contains 14 residues. CDR3 coding DNA: TGCAGTGCTAGATCGGGGCGCAGATCGGTTGGCTACACCTTC. This translates into CSARSGRRSVGYTF.

This clonotype was seen many times. The chain has TRBV20-1 and TRBJ2-3; D not resolved. The CDR3 spans 11 residues. Trimming took off 6 bases at V and 6 bases at J, with 10 bases between the two ends. CDR1 is DFQATT, CDR2 SNEGSKA, per germline (reference sequence). The CDR3 DNA reads TGCAGTGCCGGATGGCTCGATACGCAGTATTTT. Translation gives CSAGWLDTQYF.

This clonotype showed up just a few times. The rearrangement uses TRBV7-9 and TRBJ2-7; 10 bases agree with TRBD1. Looked up from germline, CDR1 is SEHNR and CDR2 is FQNEAQ (reference sequence). This CDR3 contains 14 residues. Trimming at V came to 5 bases and at J to 2 bases, leaving 3 bases not matched to a gene. The CDR3 DNA follows: TGTGCCAGCAGCCAGGGACAGGGGCCCTACGAGCAGTACGTC. This gives the protein CASSQGQGPYEQYV.

Ten or more counts support this clonotype. The chain employs TRBV20-1 and TRBJ2-3; 11 bases fit TRBD2. The CDR3 loop spans 24 amino acids. Germline V gene sequence: CDR1 DFQATT, CDR2 SNEGSKA (reference sequence). The ends lost 4 bases at V and 2 bases at J; junction bases unmatched: 32. The CDR3 spells CSAIKAWGPIASGGPSESTDTQYF. In DNA form, the CDR3 reads TGCAGTGCTATAAAAGCCTGGGGTCCGATAGCTAGCGGGGGGCCGTCGGAATCCACAGATACGCAGTATTTT.

This clonotype was observed many times. This chain links TRBV14 with TRBJ1-3, with D possibly matching TRBD1 (5 bases). V gave up 4 bases and J gave up 0 bases, with 7 bases separating them. This CDR3 contains 14 residues. Germline CDR1 is SGHDN and CDR2 is FVKESK. The DNA for the CDR3 is TGTGCCAGCAGCCGACAGCACTCTGGAAACACCATATATTTT. It specifies CASSRQHSGNTIYF. The full variable domain, its missing parts supplied by reference TRBV14 and TRBJ1-3, is EAGVTQFPSHSVIEKGQTVTLRCDPISGHDNLYWYRRVMGKEIKFLLHFVKESKQDESGMPNNRFLAERTGGTYSTLKVQPAELEDSGVYFCASSRQHSGNTIYFGEGSWLTVV.

This clonotype was recorded a few times. The V call is TRBV7-8, the J call TRBJ1-5; D is undetermined. There are 15 residues in the CDR3. Between the trimmed V and J ends, which lost 0 bases and 0 bases, there was a span of 6 bases. The germline gives CDR1 SGHVS, CDR2 FQNEAQ. Here the CDR3 DNA reads TGTGCCAGCAGCTTAGCAGGGTATAGCAATCAGCCCCAGCATTTT. Its protein is CASSLAGYSNQPQHF.

This clonotype has at least ten counts. The rearrangement uses TRBV5-1 and TRBJ2-7, with no clear D. V lost 5 bases and J 7 bases, leaving 22 bases between the germline ends. From germline, CDR1 is SGHRS and CDR2 YFSETQ. The CDR3 has 15 residues. The CDR3 region is CASSTTSPRLGEQYF. The CDR3 DNA follows: TGCGCCAGCAGTACCACCTCGCCGCGGCTTGGGGAGCAGTACTTC. Full variable domain (outside the CDR3, taken from reference TRBV5-1 and TRBJ2-7): KAGVTQTPRYLIKTRGQQVTLSCSPISGHRSVSWYQQTPGQGLQFLFEYFSETQRNKGNFPGRFSGRQFSNSRSEMNVSTLELGDSALYLCASSTTSPRLGEQYFGPGTRLTVT.

This clonotype was picked up many times. The chain links TRBV5-4 to TRBJ1-3, with a tentative D call TRBD1 (5 bases). The CDR3 consists of 13 residues. V lost 0 bases and J lost 7, with 8 bases in between. Germline CDR1 and CDR2: SGHNT and YYREEE (reference sequence). The CDR3 DNA reads TGTGCCAGCAGCTTGGCCCAGGGCAACACCATATATTTT. As protein: CASSLAQGNTIYF.

The chain recombines TRBV18 with TRBJ2-7; 7 bases agree with TRBD1. The CDR3 runs to 14 residues. Germline V CDR1 and CDR2: KGHSH, LQKENI. Losses at the gene ends were 3 bases for V and 6 bases for J; bases not matched to a gene: 8. This chain's CDR3 is CASSPKQGNLEQYV. CDR3 DNA: TGTGCCAGCTCACCCAAACAGGGGAATCTCGAGCAGTACGTC.

This clonotype was found many times. The chain recombines TRBV5-1 with TRBJ1-1; D gene unclear. CDR3 length: 16 amino acids. With 0 bases removed from V and 0 bases from J, the gap between germline ends came to 12 bases. The germline CDR1 and CDR2 sequences are SGHRS and YFSETQ. This chain's CDR3 is CASSLGRGLMNTEAFF. The DNA for the CDR3 is TGCGCCAGCAGCTTGGGGCGCGGGCTTATGAACACTGAAGCTTTCTTT.

This clonotype was counted only a few times. The rearrangement links TRBV12-3 or TRBV12-4 to TRBJ2-3; 8 nucleotides align to TRBD2. CDR3 length equals 14 residues. V dropped 5 bases and J dropped 2; count of bases not matched to a gene: 3. CDR3 bases: TGTGCCAGCAGTCCTAGCGGGCACACAGATACGCAGTATTTT. Protein: CASSPSGHTDTQYF.

This clonotype was counted a few times. The rearrangement links TRBV11-2 to TRBJ1-2, with D perhaps TRBD1 (5 bases). Between the trimmed V and J ends, which lost 2 bases and 5 bases, there was a span of 12 bases. The length of the CDR3 is 14 residues. The germline V gene encodes CDR1 SGHAT and CDR2 FQNNGV. CDR3 in amino acids: CASSLSVGGYGYTF. For the CDR3, the DNA is TGTGCCAGCAGCTTAAGCGTCGGGGGATATGGCTACACCTTC.

This rearrangement joins TRBV19 to TRBJ2-1, with D possibly matching TRBD1 (6 bases). CDR1 LNHDA and CDR2 SQIVND come from the germline V gene (reference sequence). The CDR3 runs to 12 residues. The ends were cut back, 6 bases at V and 4 bases at J, with 7 bases in the middle. CDR3 nucleotide sequence: TGTGCCAGTAGGGGGGCATACAATGAGCAGTTCTTC. This encodes CASRGAYNEQFF.

This clonotype was detected only a few times. The gene calls are TRBV2 and TRBJ2-4; 9 positions match TRBD1. Germline V gives CDR1 SNHLY, CDR2 FYNNEI. CDR3 length: 13 amino acids. V lost 9 bases, J lost 6 bases, and 6 bases stayed unmatched. CDR3 nucleotide sequence: TGTGCCAGTCTGGACAGGGGCGGAAACATTCAGTACTTC. Amino acid sequence: CASLDRGGNIQYF.

This clonotype has a handful of counts. CDR3 amino acids: CASSYSSGQAVGYTF. The CDR3 DNA reads TGTGCCAGCAGTTACTCCTCGGGACAGGCGGTTGGCTACACCTTC. The chain is built from TRBV6-5 and TRBJ1-2; 8 bases are shared with TRBD1. The trim removed 0 bases at V and 7 bases at J, leaving 7 bases unmatched. CDR3 length equals 15 residues. Looked up from germline, CDR1 is MNHEY and CDR2 is SVGAGI.

This clonotype was recorded many times. The rearrangement uses TRBV23-1 and TRBJ2-3; TRBD1 matches 7 bases. TRBV23-1 is an open reading frame whose function is uncertain. This CDR3 has 15 residues. With 1 base clipped from V and 0 bases from J, the junction kept 1 base outside the gene matches. The CDR3 bases are TGCGCCAGCAGTCAATGGGGACAGAGCACAGATACGCAGTATTTT. Translated, it gives CASSQWGQSTDTQYF.

Only a few counts were recorded for this clonotype. The rearrangement joins TRBV4-2 to TRBJ1-2; D not resolved. V was pared by 0 bases and J by 7 bases, with 9 bases between. CDR1 is LGHNA, CDR2 YNFKEQ, per germline. The CDR3 loop spans 13 amino acids. CDR3: CASSQDKATGYTF. In DNA form, the CDR3 reads TGTGCCAGCAGCCAAGACAAAGCTACTGGCTACACCTTC.

V and J are TRBV7-2 and TRBJ1-2, with TRBD1 matching over 10 bases. CDR3 size: 15 residues. Germline V gives CDR1 SGHTA, CDR2 FQGNSA. Trimming cost V 9 bases and J 4 bases; bases outside gene matches: 11. The CDR3 here is CASGGDRGRSYGYTF. The DNA for the CDR3 is TGTGCCAGTGGGGGGGACAGGGGTAGGAGCTATGGCTACACCTTC. Supplemented by reference TRBV7-2 and TRBJ1-2, the full variable domain reads GAGVSQSPSNKVTEKGKDVELRCDPISGHTALYWYRQSLGQGLEFLIYFQGNSAPDKSGLPSDRFSAERTGGSVSTLTIQRTQQEDSAVYLCASGGDRGRSYGYTFGSGTRLTVV.

Many counts were recorded for this clonotype. The chain employs TRBV5-6 and TRBJ2-1, with 10 bases identical to TRBD1. Trimming at V came to 2 bases and at J to 9 bases, leaving 11 bases not matched to a gene. The CDR3 is 16 amino acids. The germline gives CDR1 SGHDT, CDR2 YYEEEE. CDR3 nucleotide sequence: TGTGCCAGCAGCTTTCACCGGGACAGGGGTAGAGCTGAGCAGTTCTTC. Its protein product is CASSFHRDRGRAEQFF.